This TCR beta chain was captured in a study of cytomegalovirus exposure and HLA in healthy donors. Points from the study as a whole: A few V segments could not be told apart, such as TRBV6-2 and TRBV6-3, and were left out. Among immune exposure information, only CMV serostatus was available.

This PCR relied on a set of 60 Vbeta primers and 13 Jbeta primers. Repertoires were generated with immunoSEQ multiplex PCR, while TCRdb's copy carries only in-frame clones and drops some. The sample has some 150,000 clones, roughly 80% seen once; the top ten hold 3% to 4%. Donors were nominally healthy when sampled, though unrecorded immune exposures were likely. In germline, CDR1 is SGHDT, CDR2 YYEEEE. The CDR3 is made up of 14 amino acids. Trimming cost V 4 bases and J 2 bases, with 12 bases left between them. A note on this clone: Its specificity is not known.

The clonotype was recovered from a woman in her thirties or forties in good health and CMV-seronegative. The chain joins TRBV5-6 to TRBJ1-1; D uncertain. Source material: PBMCs. For the CDR3, the DNA is TGTGCCAGCAGCCCACGCCTAGAAAACACTGAAGCTTTCTTT. Its translation: CASSPRLENTEAFF.